This TCR beta chain was sequenced for a study of shared clonotypes between healthy human individuals. Data came from immunoSEQ multiplex PCR; TCRdb stores just in-frame clones and leaves some out. In the table there are about 1.5 million clones, approximately 98% of which are singletons. Study-level results: For naive CD4 cells, 4% to 5% of clonotypes were shared across a handful of donors. Unshared clonotypes carried lower generation probabilities than those common to all four donors.

Details on this clone: Its antigen remains unidentified.

The germline CDR1 and CDR2 sequences are SGHRS and YFSETQ. The CDR3 consists of 15 residues. Trimming stripped 0 bases from V and 6 bases from J, with 14 bases between. Material for sequencing was naive CD4+ T cells sorted from blood. Specified subset: CD45RA+ positively selected. The receptor was derived from a man aged 25-45 years in good health. The V and J genes are TRBV5-1 and TRBJ2-3; D unclear. CDR3 residues: CASSLDWTVVDTQYF. DNA of the CDR3: TGCGCCAGCAGCTTGGACTGGACCGTCGTCGATACGCAGTATTTT. Combining the CDR3 with reference TRBV5-1 and TRBJ2-3 gives the whole variable domain KAGVTQTPRYLIKTRGQQVTLSCSPISGHRSVSWYQQTPGQGLQFLFEYFSETQRNKGNFPGRFSGRQFSNSRSEMNVSTLELGDSALYLCASSLDWTVVDTQYFGPGTRLTVL.